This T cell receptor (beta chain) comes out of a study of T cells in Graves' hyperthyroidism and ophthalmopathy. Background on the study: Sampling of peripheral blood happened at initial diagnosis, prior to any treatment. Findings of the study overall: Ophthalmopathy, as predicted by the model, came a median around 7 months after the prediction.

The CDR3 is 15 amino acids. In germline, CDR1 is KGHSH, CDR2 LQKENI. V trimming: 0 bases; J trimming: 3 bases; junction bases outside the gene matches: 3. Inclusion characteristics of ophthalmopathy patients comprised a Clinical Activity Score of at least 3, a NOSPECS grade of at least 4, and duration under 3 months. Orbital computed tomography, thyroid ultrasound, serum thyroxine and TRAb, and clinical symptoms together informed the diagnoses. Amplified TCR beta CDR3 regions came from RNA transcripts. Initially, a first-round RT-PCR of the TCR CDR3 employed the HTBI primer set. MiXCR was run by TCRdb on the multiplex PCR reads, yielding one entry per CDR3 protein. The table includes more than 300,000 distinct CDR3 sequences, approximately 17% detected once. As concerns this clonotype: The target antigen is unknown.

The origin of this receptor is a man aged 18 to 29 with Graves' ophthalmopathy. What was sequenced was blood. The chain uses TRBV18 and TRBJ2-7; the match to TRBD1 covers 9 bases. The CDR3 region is CASSPPGQGHYEQYF. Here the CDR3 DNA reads TGTGCCAGCTCACCACCAGGACAGGGGCACTACGAGCAGTACTTC. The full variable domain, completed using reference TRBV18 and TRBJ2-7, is NAGVMQNPRHLVRRRGQEARLRCSPMKGHSHVYWYRQLPEEGLKFMVYLQKENIIDESGMPKERFSAEFPKEGPSILRIQQVVRGDSAAYFCASSPPGQGHYEQYFGPGTRLTVT.